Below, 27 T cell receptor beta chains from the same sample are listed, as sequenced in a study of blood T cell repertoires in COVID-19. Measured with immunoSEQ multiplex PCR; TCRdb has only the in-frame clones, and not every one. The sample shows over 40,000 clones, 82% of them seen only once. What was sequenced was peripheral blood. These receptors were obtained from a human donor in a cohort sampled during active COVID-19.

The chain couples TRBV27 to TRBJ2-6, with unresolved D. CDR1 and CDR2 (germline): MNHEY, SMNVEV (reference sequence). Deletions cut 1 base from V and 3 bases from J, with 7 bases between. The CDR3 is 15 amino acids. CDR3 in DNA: TGTGCCAGCAGTTTATTCACCGGTGGGGCCAACGTCCTGACTTTC. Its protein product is CASSLFTGGANVLTF.

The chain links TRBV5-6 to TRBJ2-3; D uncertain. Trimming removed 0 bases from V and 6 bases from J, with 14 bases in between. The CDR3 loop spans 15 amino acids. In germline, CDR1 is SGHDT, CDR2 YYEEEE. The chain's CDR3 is CASSLDAYPGDTQYF. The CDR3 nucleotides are TGTGCCAGCAGCTTGGATGCGTACCCCGGTGATACGCAGTATTTT.

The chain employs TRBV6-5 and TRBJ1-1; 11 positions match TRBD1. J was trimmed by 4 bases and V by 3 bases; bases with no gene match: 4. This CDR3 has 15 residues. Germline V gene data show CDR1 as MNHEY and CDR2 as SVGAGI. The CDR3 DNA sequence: TGTGCCAGCAGTTATACGGGGACAGGGGGCACTGAAGCTTTCTTT. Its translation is CASSYTGTGGTEAFF.

CDR3 loop: CASSPRILPNNEQFF. The CDR3 nucleotides are TGTGCCAGCTCACCGCGCATCCTTCCTAACAATGAGCAGTTCTTC. The chain is built from TRBV18 and TRBJ2-1; no reliable D call. The V end lost 3 bases, the J end lost 5 bases, and 14 bases lay between the germline ends. Germline CDR1 reads KGHSH; CDR2 reads LQKENI. This CDR3 region has 15 residues.

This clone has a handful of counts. CDR3 sequence reads: CASSIGTSGEGELFF. The DNA for the CDR3 is TGTGCCAGTAGTATCGGGACTAGCGGGGAGGGGGAGCTGTTTTTT. This chain links TRBV19 with TRBJ2-2; 13 nucleotides align to TRBD2. The trim removed 3 bases at V and 8 bases at J, leaving 3 bases unmatched. This CDR3 is built from 15 residues. Per the germline V gene, CDR1 is LNHDA and CDR2 is SQIVND (reference sequence). Using reference TRBV19 and TRBJ2-2 for the parts outside the CDR3, the full variable domain is DGGITQSPKYLFRKEGQNVTLSCEQNLNHDAMYWYRQDPGQGLRLIYYSQIVNDFQKGDIAEGYSVSREKKESFPLTVTSAQKNPTAFYLCASSIGTSGEGELFFGEGSRLTVL.

The CDR3 DNA is TGTGCCAGCAGCCCGGACAGGGGAACTAATGAAAAACTGTTTTTT. Encoded protein: CASSPDRGTNEKLFF. The chain combines TRBV5-4 with TRBJ1-4, with TRBD1 matching over 9 bases. The CDR3 consists of 15 residues. The J segment lost 1 base and the V segment lost 4 bases, leaving 2 bases of the junction unmatched. Germline loops: CDR1 SGHNT, CDR2 YYREEE (reference sequence).

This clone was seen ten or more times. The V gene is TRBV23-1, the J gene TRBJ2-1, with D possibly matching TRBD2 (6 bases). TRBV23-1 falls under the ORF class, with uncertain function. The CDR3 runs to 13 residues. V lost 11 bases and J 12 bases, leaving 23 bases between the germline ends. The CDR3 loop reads CAVDTGSGGPQFF. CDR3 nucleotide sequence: TGCGCCGTGGATACCGGGAGCGGAGGGCCGCAGTTCTTC.

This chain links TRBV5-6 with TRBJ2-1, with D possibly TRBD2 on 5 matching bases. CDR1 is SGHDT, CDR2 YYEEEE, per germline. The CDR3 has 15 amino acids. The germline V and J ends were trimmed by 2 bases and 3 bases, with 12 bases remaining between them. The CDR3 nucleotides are TGTGCCAGCAGCTTCCGGGGATCCCTCTACAATGAGCAGTTCTTC. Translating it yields CASSFRGSLYNEQFF.

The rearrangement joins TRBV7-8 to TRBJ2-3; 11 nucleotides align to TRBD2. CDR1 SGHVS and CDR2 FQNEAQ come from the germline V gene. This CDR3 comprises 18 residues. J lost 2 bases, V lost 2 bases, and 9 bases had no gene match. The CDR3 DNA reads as TGTGCCAGCAGCTTAATGGGTAGCGGGAGGGGTATCACAGATACGCAGTATTTT. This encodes CASSLMGSGRGITDTQYF.

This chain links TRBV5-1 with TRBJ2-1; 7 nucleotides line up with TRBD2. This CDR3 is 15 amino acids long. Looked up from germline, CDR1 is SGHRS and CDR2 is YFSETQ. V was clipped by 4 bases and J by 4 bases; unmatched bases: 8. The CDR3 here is CASSGNLAVYNEQFF. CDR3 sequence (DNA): TGCGCCAGCAGCGGAAATCTAGCGGTGTACAATGAGCAGTTCTTC.

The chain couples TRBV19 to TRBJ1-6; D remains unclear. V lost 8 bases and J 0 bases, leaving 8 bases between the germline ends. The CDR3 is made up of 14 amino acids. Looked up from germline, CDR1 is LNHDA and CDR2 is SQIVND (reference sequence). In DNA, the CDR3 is TGTGCCAGTCGGGTGAGCTCCTATAATTCACCCCTCCACTTT. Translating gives CASRVSSYNSPLHF. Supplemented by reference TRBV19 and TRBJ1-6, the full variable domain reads DGGITQSPKYLFRKEGQNVTLSCEQNLNHDAMYWYRQDPGQGLRLIYYSQIVNDFQKGDIAEGYSVSREKKESFPLTVTSAQKNPTAFYLCASRVSSYNSPLHFGNGTRLTVT.

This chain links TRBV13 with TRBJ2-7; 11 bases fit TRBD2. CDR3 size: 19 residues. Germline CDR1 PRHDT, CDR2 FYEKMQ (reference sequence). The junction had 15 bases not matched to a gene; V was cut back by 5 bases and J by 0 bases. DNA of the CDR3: TGTGCCAGCAGCCCTGGGATAGCGGGAGGGAACGCCCCCTCCTACGAGCAGTACTTC. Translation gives CASSPGIAGGNAPSYEQYF.

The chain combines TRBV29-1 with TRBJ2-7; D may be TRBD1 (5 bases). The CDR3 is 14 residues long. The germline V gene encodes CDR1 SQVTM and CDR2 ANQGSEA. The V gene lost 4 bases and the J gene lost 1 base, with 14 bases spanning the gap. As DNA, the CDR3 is TGCAGCGTTGCTCCCACAGGTGGATCCTACGAGCAGTACTTC. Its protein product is CSVAPTGGSYEQYF.

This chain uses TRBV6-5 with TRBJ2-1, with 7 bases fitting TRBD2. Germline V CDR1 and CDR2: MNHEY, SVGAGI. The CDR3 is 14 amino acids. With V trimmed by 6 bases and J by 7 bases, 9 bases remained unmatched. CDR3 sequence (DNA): TGTGCCAGCAGGGTGAGCGGGGCAGGGAATGAGCAGTTCTTC. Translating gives CASRVSGAGNEQFF.

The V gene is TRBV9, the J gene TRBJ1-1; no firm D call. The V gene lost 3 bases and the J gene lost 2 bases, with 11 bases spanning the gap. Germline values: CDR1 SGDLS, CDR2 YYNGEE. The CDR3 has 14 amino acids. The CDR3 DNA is TGTGCCAGCAGCGCCACGGACTTTAACACTGAAGCTTTCTTT. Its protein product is CASSATDFNTEAFF. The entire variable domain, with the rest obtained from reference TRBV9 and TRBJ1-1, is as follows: DSGVTQTPKHLITATGQRVTLRCSPRSGDLSVYWYQQSLDQGLQFLIQYYNGEERAKGNILERFSAQQFPDLHSELNLSSLELGDSALYFCASSATDFNTEAFFGQGTRLTVV.

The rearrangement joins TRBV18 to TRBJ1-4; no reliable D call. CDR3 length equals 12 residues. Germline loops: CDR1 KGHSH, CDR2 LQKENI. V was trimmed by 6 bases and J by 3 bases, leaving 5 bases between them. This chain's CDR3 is CASSRSNEKLFF. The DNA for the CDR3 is TGTGCCAGCTCGCGATCTAATGAAAAACTGTTTTTT.

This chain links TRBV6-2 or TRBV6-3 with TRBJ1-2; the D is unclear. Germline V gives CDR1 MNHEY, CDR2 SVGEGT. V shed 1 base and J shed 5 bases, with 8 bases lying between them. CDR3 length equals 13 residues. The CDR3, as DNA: TGTGCCAGCAGTTACTTGGTACAGTATGGCTACACCTTC. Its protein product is CASSYLVQYGYTF.

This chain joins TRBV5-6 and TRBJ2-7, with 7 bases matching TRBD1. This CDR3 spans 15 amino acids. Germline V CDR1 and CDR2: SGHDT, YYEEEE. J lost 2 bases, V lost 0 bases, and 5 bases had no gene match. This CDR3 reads CASSLETGQPYEQYF. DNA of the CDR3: TGTGCCAGCAGCTTGGAGACGGGACAGCCCTACGAGCAGTACTTC.

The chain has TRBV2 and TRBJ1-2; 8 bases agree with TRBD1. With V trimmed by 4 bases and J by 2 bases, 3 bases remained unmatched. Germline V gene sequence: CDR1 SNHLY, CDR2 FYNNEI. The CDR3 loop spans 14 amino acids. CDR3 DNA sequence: TGTGCCAGCAGTGTGACAGGGGTCAACTATGGCTACACCTTC. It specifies CASSVTGVNYGYTF.

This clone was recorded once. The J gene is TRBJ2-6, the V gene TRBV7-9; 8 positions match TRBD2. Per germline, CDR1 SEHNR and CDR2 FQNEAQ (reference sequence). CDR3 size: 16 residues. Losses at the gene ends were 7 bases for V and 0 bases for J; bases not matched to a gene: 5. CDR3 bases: TGTGCCAGCACCCGGGAGGGGAGCTCTGGGGCCAACGTCCTGACTTTC. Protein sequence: CASTREGSSGANVLTF.

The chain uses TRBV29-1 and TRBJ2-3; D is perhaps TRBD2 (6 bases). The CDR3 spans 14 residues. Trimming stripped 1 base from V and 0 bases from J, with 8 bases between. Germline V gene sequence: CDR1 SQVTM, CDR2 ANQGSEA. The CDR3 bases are TGCAGCGTTGAAGCGGGAGTGAGCACAGATACGCAGTATTTT. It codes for CSVEAGVSTDTQYF.

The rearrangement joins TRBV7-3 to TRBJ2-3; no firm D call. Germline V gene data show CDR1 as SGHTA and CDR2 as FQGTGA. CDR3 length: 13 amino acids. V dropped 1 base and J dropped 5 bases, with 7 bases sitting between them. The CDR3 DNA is TGTGCCAGCAGCTTAAACTCGGGAGATACGCAGTATTTT. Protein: CASSLNSGDTQYF.

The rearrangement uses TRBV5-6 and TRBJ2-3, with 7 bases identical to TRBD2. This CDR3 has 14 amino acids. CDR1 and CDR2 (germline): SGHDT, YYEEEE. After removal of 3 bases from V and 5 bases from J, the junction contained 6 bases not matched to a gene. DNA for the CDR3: TGTGCCAGCAGCTCCGCGGGGAGGGTAGATACGCAGTATTTT. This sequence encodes CASSSAGRVDTQYF. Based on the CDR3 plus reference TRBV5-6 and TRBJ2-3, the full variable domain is DAGVTQSPTHLIKTRGQQVTLRCSPKSGHDTVSWYQQALGQGPQFIFQYYEEEERQRGNFPDRFSGHQFPNYSSELNVNALLLGDSALYLCASSSAGRVDTQYFGPGTRLTVL.

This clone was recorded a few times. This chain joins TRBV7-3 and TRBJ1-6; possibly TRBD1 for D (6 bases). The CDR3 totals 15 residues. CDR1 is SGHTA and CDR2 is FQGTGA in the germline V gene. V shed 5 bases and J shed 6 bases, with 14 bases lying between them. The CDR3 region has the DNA TGTGCCAGCAGCCCCAAAGGGGGGGGTAATTCACCCCTCCACTTT. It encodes CASSPKGGGNSPLHF.

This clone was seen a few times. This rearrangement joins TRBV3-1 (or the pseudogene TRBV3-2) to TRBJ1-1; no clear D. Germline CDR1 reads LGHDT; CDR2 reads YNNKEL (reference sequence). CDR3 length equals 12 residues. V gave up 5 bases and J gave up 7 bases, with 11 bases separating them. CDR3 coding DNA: TGTGCCAGCAGCGTCCTCCGGGGTGAAGCTTTCTTT. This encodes CASSVLRGEAFF.

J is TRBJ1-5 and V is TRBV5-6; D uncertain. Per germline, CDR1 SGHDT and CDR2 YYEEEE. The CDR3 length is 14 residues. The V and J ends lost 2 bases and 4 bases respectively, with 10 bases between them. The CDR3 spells CASSFGQDNQPQHF. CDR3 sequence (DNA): TGTGCCAGCAGCTTTGGGCAGGATAATCAGCCCCAGCATTTT.

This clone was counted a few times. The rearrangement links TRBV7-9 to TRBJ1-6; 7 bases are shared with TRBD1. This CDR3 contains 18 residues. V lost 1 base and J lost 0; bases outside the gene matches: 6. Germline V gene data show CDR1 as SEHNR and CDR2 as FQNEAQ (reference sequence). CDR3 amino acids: CASSLGDSVSSYNSPLHF. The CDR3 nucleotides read TGTGCCAGCAGCTTAGGGGACAGCGTTAGCTCCTATAATTCACCCCTCCACTTT.